This TCR beta chain was documented in a study of glioma-infiltrating T cells after dendritic cell vaccination. The table came from immunoSEQ multiplex PCR; TCRdb's copy has only in-frame clones and leaves some out. The sample lists about 73,000 clones; roughly 80% were seen once. Before vaccination, two weeks after the third vaccination, and at progression, PBMC were collected. Germline assignment: CDR1 SGHVS and CDR2 FQNEAQ. J gave up 2 bases and V 5 bases, and 4 bases lay outside the gene matches. The CDR3 loop spans 14 amino acids. The TCR was taken from a human donor with glioblastoma. The material sequenced was blood, taken before dendritic cell vaccination. V and J are TRBV7-8 and TRBJ1-1, with 8 bases that match TRBD1. CDR3 nucleotides: TGTGCCAGCAGCCATGACAGGGGTAACACTGAAGCTTTCTTT. Protein sequence: CASSHDRGNTEAFF.